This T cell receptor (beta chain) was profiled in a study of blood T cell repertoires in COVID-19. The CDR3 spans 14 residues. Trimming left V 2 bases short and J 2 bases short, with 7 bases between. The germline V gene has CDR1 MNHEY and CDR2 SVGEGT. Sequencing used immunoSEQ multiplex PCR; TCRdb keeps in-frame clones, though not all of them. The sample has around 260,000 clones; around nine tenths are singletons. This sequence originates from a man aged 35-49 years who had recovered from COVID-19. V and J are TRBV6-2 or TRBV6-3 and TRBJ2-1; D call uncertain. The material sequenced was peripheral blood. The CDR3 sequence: CASSYPQAYNEQFF. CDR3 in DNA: TGTGCCAGCAGTTACCCTCAGGCCTACAATGAGCAGTTCTTC.